This T cell receptor beta chain was profiled in a study of control samples from healthy donors and cancer patients. CDR3 length: 16 residues. Trimming removed 1 base from V and 6 bases from J; junction bases left unmatched: 6. Looked up from germline, CDR1 is LGHDT and CDR2 is YNNKEL (reference sequence). TCRdb's copy holds only in-frame clones and misses some; the assay was immunoSEQ multiplex PCR. Here the sample spans tens of thousands of clones, nearly 90% being singletons. This TCR was sampled from a woman in her fifties or sixties in good health. This chain links TRBV3-1 (or the pseudogene TRBV3-2) with TRBJ2-3; TRBD2 agrees at 11 bases. Material: blood. CDR3 sequence reads: CASSQAVAGGLDTQYF. CDR3 sequence (DNA): TGTGCCAGCAGCCAAGCCGTAGCGGGGGGGCTCGATACGCAGTATTTT.